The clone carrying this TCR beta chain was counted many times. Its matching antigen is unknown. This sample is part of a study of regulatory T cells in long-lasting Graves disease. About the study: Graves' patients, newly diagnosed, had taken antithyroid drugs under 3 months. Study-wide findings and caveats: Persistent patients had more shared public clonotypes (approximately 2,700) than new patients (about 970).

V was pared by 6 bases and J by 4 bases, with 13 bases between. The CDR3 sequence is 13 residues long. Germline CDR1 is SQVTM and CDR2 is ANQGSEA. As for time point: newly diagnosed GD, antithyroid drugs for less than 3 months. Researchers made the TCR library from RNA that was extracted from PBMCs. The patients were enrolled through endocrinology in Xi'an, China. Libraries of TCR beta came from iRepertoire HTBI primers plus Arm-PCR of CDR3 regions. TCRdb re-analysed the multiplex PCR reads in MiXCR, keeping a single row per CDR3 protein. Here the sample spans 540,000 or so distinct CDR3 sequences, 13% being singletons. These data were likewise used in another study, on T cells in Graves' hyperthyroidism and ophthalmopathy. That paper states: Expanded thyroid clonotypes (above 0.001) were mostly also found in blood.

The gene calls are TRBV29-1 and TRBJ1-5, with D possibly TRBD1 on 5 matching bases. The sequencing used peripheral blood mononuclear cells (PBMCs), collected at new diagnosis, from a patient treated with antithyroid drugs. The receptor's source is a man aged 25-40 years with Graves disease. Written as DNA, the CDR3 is TGCAGCGTCCGTGGGGGGGGGAATCAGCCCCAGCATTTT. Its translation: CSVRGGGNQPQHF.